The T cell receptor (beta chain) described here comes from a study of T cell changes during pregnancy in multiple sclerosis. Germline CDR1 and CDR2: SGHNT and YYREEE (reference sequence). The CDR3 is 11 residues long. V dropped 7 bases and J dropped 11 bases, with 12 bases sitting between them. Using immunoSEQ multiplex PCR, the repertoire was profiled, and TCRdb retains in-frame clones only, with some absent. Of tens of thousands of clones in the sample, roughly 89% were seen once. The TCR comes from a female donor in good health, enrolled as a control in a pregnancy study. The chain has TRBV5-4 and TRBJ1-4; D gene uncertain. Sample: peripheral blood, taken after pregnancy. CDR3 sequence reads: CASGNPGKLFF. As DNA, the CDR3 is TGTGCCAGCGGGAATCCGGGGAAACTGTTTTTT. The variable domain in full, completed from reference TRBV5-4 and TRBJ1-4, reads ETGVTQSPTHLIKTRGQQVTLRCSSQSGHNTVSWYQQALGQGPQFIFQYYREEENGRGNFPPRFSGLQFPNYSSELNVNALELDDSALYLCASGNPGKLFFGSGTQLSVL.